The 22 T cell receptor beta chains below all came from one sample that was sequenced in a study of shared clonotypes between healthy human individuals. Using immunoSEQ multiplex PCR, the repertoire was profiled, and TCRdb retains in-frame clones only, with some absent. The sample shows about 2.3 million clones, 85% to 95% of them seen only once. The sample was naive CD4+ T cells from PBMCs. Documented subset: CD45RA+ positively selected. Receptor source: a man between 18 and 35 years old in good health. Some clones in this sample may be carry-over from other donors' samples.

The V call is TRBV30, the J call TRBJ1-1, with TRBD1 identical over 9 bases. V lost 2 bases, J lost 3 bases, and 7 bases stayed unmatched. Germline loops: CDR1 GTSNPN, CDR2 SVGIG (reference sequence). The CDR3 has 15 residues. CDR3: CAWSRGQGRYTEAFF. For the CDR3, the DNA is TGTGCCTGGAGTCGGGGACAGGGTAGGTACACTGAAGCTTTCTTT. Full variable domain (rest looked up from reference TRBV30 and TRBJ1-1): SQTIHQWPATLVQPVGSPLSLECTVEGTSNPNLYWYRQAAGRGLQLLFYSVGIGQISSEVPQNLSASRPQDRQFILSSKKLLLSDSGFYLCAWSRGQGRYTEAFFGQGTRLTVV.

In this sample, this clone turned up once. The chain combines TRBV23-1 with TRBJ2-7; 7 nucleotides agree with TRBD1. TRBV23-1 is an ORF for which the function is uncertain. The V and J ends lost 8 bases and 3 bases, in that order; junction bases with no gene match: 7. The CDR3 contains 13 residues. Here the CDR3 reads CASVPGQNYEQYF. CDR3 bases: TGCGCCAGCGTACCGGGACAGAACTACGAGCAGTACTTC.

This chain uses TRBV5-1 with TRBJ1-1, with D uncertain. This CDR3 spans 14 amino acids. The ends were cut back, 0 bases at V and 11 bases at J, with 17 bases in the middle. Looked up from germline, CDR1 is SGHRS and CDR2 is YFSETQ. The CDR3 nucleotides read TGCGCCAGCAGCTTGGCCGCGGGTCAGGCGGAGGCTTTCTTT. Translation: CASSLAAGQAEAFF.

The genes are TRBV5-1 and TRBJ2-2; D remains unclear. The germline V and J ends were trimmed by 3 bases and 1 base, with 13 bases remaining between them. CDR3 length equals 16 residues. Looked up from germline, CDR1 is SGHRS and CDR2 is YFSETQ. The CDR3, as DNA: TGCGCCAGCAGCTCCCTTACCGGACGGAACACCGGGGAGCTGTTTTTT. This encodes CASSSLTGRNTGELFF. Full variable domain (outside the CDR3, taken from reference TRBV5-1 and TRBJ2-2): KAGVTQTPRYLIKTRGQQVTLSCSPISGHRSVSWYQQTPGQGLQFLFEYFSETQRNKGNFPGRFSGRQFSNSRSEMNVSTLELGDSALYLCASSSLTGRNTGELFFGEGSRLTVL.

This clone was recorded once. The chain recombines TRBV27 with TRBJ2-5; possible D gene TRBD2, 6 bases. The CDR3 has 16 residues. The V end was cut by 5 bases, the J end by 5 bases, with 21 bases between. The germline gives CDR1 MNHEY, CDR2 SMNVEV (reference sequence). This chain's CDR3 is CASSPPRGKVGETQYF. Here the CDR3 DNA reads TGTGCCAGCAGTCCCCCGCGCGGGAAGGTTGGTGAGACCCAGTACTTC.

The chain uses TRBV28 and TRBJ1-4; D is uncertain. V dropped 10 bases and J dropped 6 bases, with 18 bases sitting between them. Germline loops: CDR1 MDHEN, CDR2 SYDVKM. The CDR3 extends over 14 amino acids. This CDR3 is CATEGSPADEKLFF. Here the CDR3 DNA reads TGTGCCACTGAGGGTAGCCCAGCCGATGAAAAACTGTTTTTT.

The chain carries TRBV19 and TRBJ2-5; D call uncertain. V was shortened by 5 bases and J by 2 bases, with 12 bases between the two germline ends. The CDR3 length is 14 residues. From germline, CDR1 is LNHDA and CDR2 SQIVND (reference sequence). The CDR3 coding sequence is TGTGCCAGTAGTCAAAGGCAGCGACAAGAGACCCAGTACTTC. It translates to CASSQRQRQETQYF.

This chain links TRBV5-8 with TRBJ1-2; weak D call: TRBD1 (5 bases). CDR3 size: 13 residues. V was trimmed by 5 bases and J by 4 bases, leaving 12 bases between them. Germline V lookup: CDR1 SGHTS, CDR2 YDEGEE. CDR3 in amino acids: CASRTQGVYGYTF. Here the CDR3 DNA reads TGTGCCAGCAGGACCCAGGGCGTCTATGGCTACACCTTC.

This clone came up a few times. This sample also contains other DNA sequences that code for the same CDR3. The rearrangement links TRBV29-1 to TRBJ1-1; D is uncertain. This CDR3 is built from 12 residues. The V gene lost 4 bases and the J gene lost 1 base, with 7 bases spanning the gap. In germline, CDR1 is SQVTM, CDR2 ANQGSEA. Here the CDR3 DNA reads TGCAGCGTTGTACCAGGGAACACTGAAGCTTTCTTT. It translates to CSVVPGNTEAFF.

The J gene is TRBJ2-7, the V gene TRBV4-2; D possibly corresponds to TRBD1 (6 bases). The CDR3 has 16 amino acids. Trimming removed 2 bases at V and 0 bases at J, with 14 bases between. Germline V gene sequence: CDR1 LGHNA, CDR2 YNFKEQ. CDR3 sequence reads: CASSQRTGLDSYEQYF. Written as DNA, the CDR3 is TGTGCCAGCAGCCAACGAACAGGGTTGGACTCCTACGAGCAGTACTTC.

The chain carries TRBV5-3 and TRBJ2-1, with TRBD2 identical over 9 bases. TRBV5-3 carries the ORF label, with uncertain function. Trimming removed 2 bases from V and 14 bases from J; junction bases left unmatched: 8. CDR3 length: 13 amino acids. CDR3 coding DNA: TGTGCCAGAAGCTTTTTGCGGGAGGGCCATAAGTTCTTC. Translation gives CARSFLREGHKFF.

The genes are TRBV28 and TRBJ1-3; a possible D gene is TRBD1 (5 bases). V lost 2 bases, J lost 2 bases, and 10 bases lay in between. The CDR3 length is 15 residues. Germline lookup yields CDR1 MDHEN and CDR2 SYDVKM. The DNA of the CDR3 is TGTGCCAGCAGTTTACCTGGGACGGCTGGAAACACCATATATTTT. Translation: CASSLPGTAGNTIYF. The full variable domain, in which reference TRBV28 and TRBJ1-3 provide the parts outside the CDR3, is DVKVTQSSRYLVKRTGEKVFLECVQDMDHENMFWYRQDPGLGLRLIYFSYDVKMKEKGDIPEGYSVSREKKERFSLILESASTNQTSMYLCASSLPGTAGNTIYFGEGSWLTVV.

The V gene is TRBV9, the J gene TRBJ2-3, with 8 bases aligning to TRBD1. The CDR3 totals 15 residues. The germline V gene has CDR1 SGDLS and CDR2 YYNGEE. The junction had 9 bases not matched to a gene; V was cut back by 3 bases and J by 6 bases. The CDR3 is CASSADRVTGDTQYF. DNA for the CDR3: TGTGCCAGCAGCGCGGACAGGGTAACGGGGGATACGCAGTATTTT.

V gene TRBV7-8 combines with J gene TRBJ1-2, with D maybe TRBD1 (5 bases). Per the germline V gene, CDR1 is SGHVS and CDR2 is FQNEAQ. This CDR3 region has 14 residues. V was shortened by 7 bases and J by 8 bases, with 20 bases between the two germline ends. The CDR3 nucleotides read TGTGCCAGCAACAACCCGGGGCGCTTCGAGGGCTACACCTTC. It translates to CASNNPGRFEGYTF.

On this clone: Other DNA sequences in this sample translate to the same CDR3. The rearrangement links TRBV5-1 to TRBJ1-5, with 7 nucleotides matching TRBD1. CDR3 length equals 13 residues. Germline V lookup: CDR1 SGHRS, CDR2 YFSETQ. The V segment lost 4 bases and the J segment 4 bases; nucleotides outside the gene matches: 2. The CDR3, as DNA: TGCGCCAGCAGCCCGGGACAGAATCAGCCCCAGCATTTT. It yields the protein CASSPGQNQPQHF.

This clone occurred a few times. The chain employs TRBV1 and TRBJ1-5. TRBV1 is reported as a pseudogene. There are 15 residues in the CDR3. CDR3 nucleotides: TGCACCAGCAGCCCCCTAGGGCCCGGCCGTCAGCCCCAGCATTTT. It is translated as CTSSPLGPGRQPQHF.

DNA for the CDR3: TGTGCCAGCAGCCGAGGCACTCCAGCTCCGTACGAGCAGTACTTC. Translating gives CASSRGTPAPYEQYF. The V and J genes are TRBV11-2 and TRBJ2-7; D remains ambiguous. This CDR3 comprises 15 residues. Trimming took 5 bases from V and 4 from J, leaving 18 bases between them. Looked up from germline, CDR1 is SGHAT and CDR2 is FQNNGV.

This chain uses TRBV27 with TRBJ1-2; TRBD1 aligns across 12 bases. The junction had 4 bases not matched to a gene; V was cut back by 1 base and J by 1 base. The CDR3 length is 17 residues. CDR1 and CDR2 (germline): MNHEY, SMNVEV (reference sequence). CDR3 residues: CASSLYGTGGLNYGYTF. CDR3 DNA sequence: TGTGCCAGCAGTTTATATGGGACAGGGGGCCTTAACTATGGCTACACCTTC.

The chain uses TRBV10-3 and TRBJ2-1; perhaps D is TRBD1 or TRBD2 (6 bases each). V was pared by 8 bases and J by 6 bases, with 11 bases between. Germline assignment: CDR1 ENHRY and CDR2 SYGVKD. This CDR3 is built from 12 residues. The CDR3 bases are TGTGCCATCGAAGGAGGGGGCAATGAGCAGTTCTTC. Its translation: CAIEGGGNEQFF.

This chain uses TRBV27 with TRBJ1-2; TRBD1 aligns across 7 bases. Germline loops: CDR1 MNHEY, CDR2 SMNVEV (reference sequence). The CDR3 is made up of 15 amino acids. The ends lost 4 bases at V and 1 base at J; junction bases unmatched: 6. The CDR3 sequence: CASSSQGTFNYGYTF. CDR3 bases: TGTGCCAGCAGTTCACAGGGGACCTTTAACTATGGCTACACCTTC.

Turning to this clone: Other DNA sequences of this sample code for an identical CDR3. The V gene is TRBV18, the J gene TRBJ2-7, with no clear D. The ends were cut back, 1 base at V and 3 bases at J, with 4 bases in the middle. The germline V gene has CDR1 KGHSH and CDR2 LQKENI. The CDR3 extends over 12 amino acids. CDR3 sequence reads: CASSPLGYEQYF. CDR3 nucleotides: TGTGCCAGCTCACCACTGGGCTACGAGCAGTACTTC.

This chain links TRBV7-9 with TRBJ2-1; TRBD2 agrees at 7 bases. V was pared by 5 bases and J by 7 bases, with 14 bases of the junction left unmatched. CDR3 length equals 16 residues. Per the germline V gene, CDR1 is SEHNR and CDR2 is FQNEAQ (reference sequence). The CDR3 loop reads CASSQGFGRYLNEQFF. In nucleotides, the CDR3 is TGTGCCAGCAGCCAAGGGTTCGGGAGGTATTTGAATGAGCAGTTCTTC.